This section outlines one TCR beta chain sequence together with its context. Thyroid ultrasound, orbital computed tomography, clinical symptoms, and serum thyroxine and TRAb underpinned diagnoses. The sample comes from a study of T cells in Graves' hyperthyroidism and ophthalmopathy. The wider study: Upon initial diagnosis and before any treatment, peripheral blood was collected.

Germline loops: CDR1 MDHEN, CDR2 SYDVKM. CDR3 length: 15 residues. Unmatched junction bases numbered 10, after V lost 7 bases and J lost 7 bases. The TCR beta CDR3 regions underwent amplification using RNA transcripts as the source. The TCR CDR3 first-round RT-PCR relied on the HTBI primer set. One entry per CDR3 protein results from TCRdb running MiXCR on the multiplex PCR reads. The sample contains 600,000 or so distinct CDR3 sequences, roughly 17% of which appear only once. What was sequenced was blood. This receptor was taken from a woman in her 30s with Graves' hyperthyroidism. The V and J genes are TRBV28 and TRBJ1-6; TRBD1 agrees at 7 bases. The CDR3 spells CASNPSGTDNSPLHF. Written as DNA, the CDR3 is TGTGCCAGCAACCCTTCCGGGACAGACAATTCACCCCTCCACTTT.